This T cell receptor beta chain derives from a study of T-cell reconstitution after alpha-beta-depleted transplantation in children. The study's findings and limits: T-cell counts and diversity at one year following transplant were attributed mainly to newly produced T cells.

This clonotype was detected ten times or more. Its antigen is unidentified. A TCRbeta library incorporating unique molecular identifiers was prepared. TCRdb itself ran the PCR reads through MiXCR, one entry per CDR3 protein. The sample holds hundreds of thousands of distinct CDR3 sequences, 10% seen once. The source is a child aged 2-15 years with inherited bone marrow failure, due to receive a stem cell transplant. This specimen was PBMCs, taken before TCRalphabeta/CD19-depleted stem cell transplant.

The CDR3 loop is CASSQDNPHFPYNEQFF. For the CDR3, the DNA is TGCGCCAGCAGCCAAGATAATCCCCATTTCCCCTACAATGAGCAGTTCTTC. V and J are TRBV4-3 and TRBJ2-1, with D unresolved. The CDR3 length is 17 residues. V lost 0 bases and J 2 bases, leaving 14 bases between the germline ends. Germline V gene lookup returns CDR1 LGHNA and CDR2 YSLEER.